What follows is one T cell receptor (beta chain) and its context. What it recognizes is unknown. The junction had 4 bases not matched to a gene; V was cut back by 7 bases and J by 3 bases. The CDR3 has 14 residues. Germline CDR1 is MNHNS and CDR2 is SASEGT. This sample stems from a study of OX40 agonist ivuxolimab in advanced cancers. At the level of the study: Hepatocellular carcinoma, melanoma, renal cell or head and neck cancer affected the dose-escalation patients. Prior anti-PD-1, anti-PD-L1 or anti-CTLA-4 therapy was allowed; roughly 40% had some. Study-level findings and limits: Researchers report that CD8+ T cells had, on average, more expanded clones than CD4+.

The assay was immunoSEQ multiplex PCR, and TCRdb's table has in-frame clones only and misses some. The table lists 15,000 to 20,000 clones, around 82% of them singletons. This TCR came from an adult with an advanced solid tumor such as melanoma, head and neck, liver or kidney cancer. The V gene is TRBV6-1, the J gene TRBJ2-7, with 12 bases aligning to TRBD1. The specimen was CD4+ or CD8+ T cells sorted from blood, collected in a trial of the OX40 agonist ivuxolimab. CDR3 region: CASTRDRGHYEQYF. The CDR3, as DNA: TGTGCCAGCACTAGGGACAGGGGGCACTACGAGCAGTACTTC.